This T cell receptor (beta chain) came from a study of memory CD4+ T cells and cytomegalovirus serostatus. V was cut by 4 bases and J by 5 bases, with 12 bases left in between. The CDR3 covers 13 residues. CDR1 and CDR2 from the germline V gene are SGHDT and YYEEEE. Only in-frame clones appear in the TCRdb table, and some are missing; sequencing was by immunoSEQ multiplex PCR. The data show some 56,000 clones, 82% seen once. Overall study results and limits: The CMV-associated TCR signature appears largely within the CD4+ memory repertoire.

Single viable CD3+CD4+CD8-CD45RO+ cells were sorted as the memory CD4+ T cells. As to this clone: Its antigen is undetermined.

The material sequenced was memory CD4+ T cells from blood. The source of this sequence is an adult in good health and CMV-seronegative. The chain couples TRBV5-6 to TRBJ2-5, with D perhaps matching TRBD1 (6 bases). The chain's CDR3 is CASSLQGRETQYF. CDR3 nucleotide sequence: TGTGCCAGCAGCCTCCAGGGGCGCGAGACCCAGTACTTC.